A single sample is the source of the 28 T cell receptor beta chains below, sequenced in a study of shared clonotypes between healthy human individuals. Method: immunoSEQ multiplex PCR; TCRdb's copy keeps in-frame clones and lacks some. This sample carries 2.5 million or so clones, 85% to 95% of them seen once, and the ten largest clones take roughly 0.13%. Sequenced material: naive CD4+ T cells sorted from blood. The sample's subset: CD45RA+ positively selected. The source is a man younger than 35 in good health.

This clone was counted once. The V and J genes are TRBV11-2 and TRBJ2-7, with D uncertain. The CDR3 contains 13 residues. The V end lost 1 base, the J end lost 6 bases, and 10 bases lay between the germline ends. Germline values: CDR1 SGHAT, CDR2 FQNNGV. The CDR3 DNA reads TGTGCCAGCAGCTTAGGTTCGGGTACCGAGCAGTACTTC. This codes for CASSLGSGTEQYF.

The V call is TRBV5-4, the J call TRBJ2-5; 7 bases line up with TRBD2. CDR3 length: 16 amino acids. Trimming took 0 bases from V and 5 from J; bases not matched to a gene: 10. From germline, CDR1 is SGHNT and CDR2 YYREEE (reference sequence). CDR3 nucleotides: TGTGCCAGCAGCTTGGTGGGGGGGAGGTATTCTGAGACCCAGTACTTC. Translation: CASSLVGGRYSETQYF.

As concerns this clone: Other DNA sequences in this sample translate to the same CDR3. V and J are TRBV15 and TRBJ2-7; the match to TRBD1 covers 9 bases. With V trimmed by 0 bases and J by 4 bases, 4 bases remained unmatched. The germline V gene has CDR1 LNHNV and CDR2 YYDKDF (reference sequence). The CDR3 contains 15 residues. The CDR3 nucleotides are TGTGCCACCAGCAGAGACCCGGGACAGGGATACGAGCAGTACTTC. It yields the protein CATSRDPGQGYEQYF.

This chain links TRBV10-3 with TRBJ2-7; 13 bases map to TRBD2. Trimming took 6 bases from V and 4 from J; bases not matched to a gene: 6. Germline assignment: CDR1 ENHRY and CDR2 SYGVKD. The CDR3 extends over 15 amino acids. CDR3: CAISRTSGSWYEQYF. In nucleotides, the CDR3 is TGTGCCATCAGCAGGACTAGCGGGAGTTGGTACGAGCAGTACTTC.

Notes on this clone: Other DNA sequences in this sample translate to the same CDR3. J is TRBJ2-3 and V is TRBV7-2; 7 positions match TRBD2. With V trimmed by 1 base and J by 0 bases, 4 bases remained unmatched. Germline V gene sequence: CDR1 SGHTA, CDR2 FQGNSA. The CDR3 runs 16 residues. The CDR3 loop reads CASSLGLAASTDTQYF. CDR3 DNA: TGTGCCAGCAGCTTAGGTCTAGCGGCTAGCACAGATACGCAGTATTTT.

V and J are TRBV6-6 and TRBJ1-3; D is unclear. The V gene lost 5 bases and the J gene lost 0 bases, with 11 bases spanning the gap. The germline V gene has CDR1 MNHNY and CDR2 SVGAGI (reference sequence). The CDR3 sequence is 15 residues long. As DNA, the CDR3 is TGTGCCAGCAGTCCCGACACTTACTCTGGAAACACCATATATTTT. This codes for CASSPDTYSGNTIYF.

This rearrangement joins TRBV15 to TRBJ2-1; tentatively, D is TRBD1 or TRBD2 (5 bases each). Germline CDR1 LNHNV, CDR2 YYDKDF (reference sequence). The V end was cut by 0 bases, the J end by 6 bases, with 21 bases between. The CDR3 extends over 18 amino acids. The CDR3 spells CATSRDSSGWGALNEQFF. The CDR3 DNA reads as TGTGCCACCAGCAGAGATTCTTCGGGGTGGGGCGCCCTCAATGAGCAGTTCTTC.

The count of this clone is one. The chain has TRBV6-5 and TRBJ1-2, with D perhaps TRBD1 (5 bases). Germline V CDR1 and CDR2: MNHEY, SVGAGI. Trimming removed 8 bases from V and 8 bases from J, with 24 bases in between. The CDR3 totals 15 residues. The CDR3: CASSRVGQKTMGYTF. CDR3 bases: TGTGCCAGCTCCAGGGTCGGGCAGAAAACTATGGGCTACACCTTC.

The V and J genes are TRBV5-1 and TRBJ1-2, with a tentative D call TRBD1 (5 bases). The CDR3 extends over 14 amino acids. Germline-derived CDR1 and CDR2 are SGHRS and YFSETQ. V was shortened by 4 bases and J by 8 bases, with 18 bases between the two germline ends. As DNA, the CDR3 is TGCGCCAGCAGCCGAGAGACAGCCCCCTTCGGCTACACCTTC. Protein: CASSRETAPFGYTF.

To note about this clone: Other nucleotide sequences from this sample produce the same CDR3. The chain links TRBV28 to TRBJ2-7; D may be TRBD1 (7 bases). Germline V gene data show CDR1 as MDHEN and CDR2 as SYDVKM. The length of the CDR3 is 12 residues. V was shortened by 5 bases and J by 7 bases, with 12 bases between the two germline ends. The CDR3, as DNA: TGTGCCAGCAGTCTACAGGGGAGGGAGCAGTACTTC. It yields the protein CASSLQGREQYF.

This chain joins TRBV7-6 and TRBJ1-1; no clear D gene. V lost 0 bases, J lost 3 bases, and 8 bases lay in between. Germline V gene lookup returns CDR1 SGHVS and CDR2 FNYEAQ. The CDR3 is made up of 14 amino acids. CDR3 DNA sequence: TGTGCCAGCAGCTTAGCGTTGGGTGACACTGAAGCTTTCTTT. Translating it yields CASSLALGDTEAFF.

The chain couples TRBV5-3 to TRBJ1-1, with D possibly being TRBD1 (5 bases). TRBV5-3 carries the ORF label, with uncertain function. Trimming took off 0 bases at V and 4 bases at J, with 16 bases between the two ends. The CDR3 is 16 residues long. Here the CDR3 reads CARSLGALGAGTEAFF. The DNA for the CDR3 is TGTGCCAGAAGCTTGGGGGCCTTAGGGGCTGGCACTGAAGCTTTCTTT.

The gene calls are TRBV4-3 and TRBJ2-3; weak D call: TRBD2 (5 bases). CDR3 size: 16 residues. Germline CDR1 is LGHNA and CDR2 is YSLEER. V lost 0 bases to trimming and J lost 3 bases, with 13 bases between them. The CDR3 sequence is CASSQDPRADTDTQYF. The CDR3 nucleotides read TGCGCCAGCAGCCAAGACCCGAGGGCCGATACAGATACGCAGTATTTT.

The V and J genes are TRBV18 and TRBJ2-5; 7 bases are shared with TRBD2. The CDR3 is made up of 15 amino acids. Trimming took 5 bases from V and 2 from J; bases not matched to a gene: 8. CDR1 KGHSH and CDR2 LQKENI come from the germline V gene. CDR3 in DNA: TGTGCCAGCTCAGCTGTAGCGGGCCTACAAGAGACCCAGTACTTC. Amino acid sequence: CASSAVAGLQETQYF.

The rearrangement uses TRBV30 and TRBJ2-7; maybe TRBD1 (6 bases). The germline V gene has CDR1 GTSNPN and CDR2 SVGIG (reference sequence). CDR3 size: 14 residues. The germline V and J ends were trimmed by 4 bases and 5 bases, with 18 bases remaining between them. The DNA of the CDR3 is TGTGCCTGGACTCAGCAGGGGCTTTCCCACGAGCAGTACTTC. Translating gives CAWTQQGLSHEQYF.

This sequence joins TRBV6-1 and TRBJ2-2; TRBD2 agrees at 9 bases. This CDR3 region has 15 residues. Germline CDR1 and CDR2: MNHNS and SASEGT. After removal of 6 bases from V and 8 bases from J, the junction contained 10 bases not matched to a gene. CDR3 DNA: TGTGCCAGCAGGCGGGTAGCGGGAGTCGCGGGGGAGCTGTTTTTT. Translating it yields CASRRVAGVAGELFF.

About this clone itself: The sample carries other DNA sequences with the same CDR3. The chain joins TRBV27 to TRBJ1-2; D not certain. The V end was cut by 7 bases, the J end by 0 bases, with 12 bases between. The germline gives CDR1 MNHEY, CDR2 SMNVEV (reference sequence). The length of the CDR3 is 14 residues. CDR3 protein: CASTKTGANYGYTF. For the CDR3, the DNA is TGTGCCAGCACCAAGACGGGAGCTAACTATGGCTACACCTTC.

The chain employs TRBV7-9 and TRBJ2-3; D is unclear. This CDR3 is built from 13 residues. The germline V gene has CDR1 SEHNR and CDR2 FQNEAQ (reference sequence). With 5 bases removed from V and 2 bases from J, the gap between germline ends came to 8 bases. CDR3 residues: CASSPQATDTQYF. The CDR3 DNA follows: TGTGCCAGCAGCCCTCAGGCCACAGATACGCAGTATTTT.

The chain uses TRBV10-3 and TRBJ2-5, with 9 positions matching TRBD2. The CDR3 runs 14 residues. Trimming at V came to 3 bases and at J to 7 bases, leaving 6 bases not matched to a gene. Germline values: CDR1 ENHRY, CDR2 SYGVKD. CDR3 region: CAISEAGGPGTQYF. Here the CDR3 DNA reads TGTGCCATCAGTGAAGCGGGGGGCCCCGGGACCCAGTACTTC.

The CDR3 DNA reads TGTGCCAGTAGGATGCTAGGGGGGAACACTGAAGCTTTCTTT. It is translated as CASRMLGGNTEAFF. The chain recombines TRBV19 with TRBJ1-1; D is perhaps TRBD1 (6 bases). Trimming left V 6 bases short and J 1 base short, with 12 bases between. This CDR3 spans 14 amino acids. The germline V gene has CDR1 LNHDA and CDR2 SQIVND (reference sequence).

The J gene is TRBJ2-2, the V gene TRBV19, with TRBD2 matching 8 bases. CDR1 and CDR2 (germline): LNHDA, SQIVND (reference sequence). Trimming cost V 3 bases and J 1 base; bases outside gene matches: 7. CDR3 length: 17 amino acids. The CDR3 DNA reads TGTGCCAGTAGTATTGGAAACGCGGGAGGGAACACCGGGGAGCTGTTTTTT. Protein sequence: CASSIGNAGGNTGELFF.

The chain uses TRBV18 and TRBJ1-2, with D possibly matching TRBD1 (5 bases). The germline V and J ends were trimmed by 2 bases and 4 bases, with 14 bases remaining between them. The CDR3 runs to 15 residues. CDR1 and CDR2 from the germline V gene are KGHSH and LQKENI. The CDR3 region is CASSPSLLGLYGYTF. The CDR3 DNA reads TGTGCCAGCTCACCAAGCCTTCTGGGGCTCTATGGCTACACCTTC.

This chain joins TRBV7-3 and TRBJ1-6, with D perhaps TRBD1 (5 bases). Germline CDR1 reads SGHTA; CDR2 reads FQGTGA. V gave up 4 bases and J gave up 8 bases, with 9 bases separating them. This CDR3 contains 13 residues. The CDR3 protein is CASSWGPDSPLHF. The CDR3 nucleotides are TGTGCCAGCAGCTGGGGACCGGATTCACCCCTCCACTTT. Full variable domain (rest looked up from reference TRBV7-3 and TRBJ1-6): GAGVSQTPSNKVTEKGKYVELRCDPISGHTALYWYRQSLGQGPEFLIYFQGTGAADDSGLPNDRFFAVRPEGSVSTLKIQRTERGDSAVYLCASSWGPDSPLHFGNGTRLTVT.

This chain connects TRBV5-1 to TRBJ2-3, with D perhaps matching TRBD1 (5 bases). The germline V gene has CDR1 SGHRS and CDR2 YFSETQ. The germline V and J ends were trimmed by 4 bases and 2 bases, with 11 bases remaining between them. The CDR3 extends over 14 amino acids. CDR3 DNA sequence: TGCGCCAGCAGCCAGGGTATCTCCACAGATACGCAGTATTTT. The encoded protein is CASSQGISTDTQYF.

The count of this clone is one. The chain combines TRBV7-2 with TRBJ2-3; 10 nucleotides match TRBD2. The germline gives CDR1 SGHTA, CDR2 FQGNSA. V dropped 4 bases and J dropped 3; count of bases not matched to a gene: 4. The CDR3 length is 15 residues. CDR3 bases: TGTGCCAGCAGCTCTAGCGGGAGACGGACAGATACGCAGTATTTT. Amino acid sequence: CASSSSGRRTDTQYF.

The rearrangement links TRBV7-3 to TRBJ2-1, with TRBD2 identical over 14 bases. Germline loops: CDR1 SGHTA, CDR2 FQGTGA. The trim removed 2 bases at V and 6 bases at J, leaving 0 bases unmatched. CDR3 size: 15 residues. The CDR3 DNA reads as TGTGCCAGCAGCTTAGGGACTAGCGGGAGCAATGAGCAGTTCTTC. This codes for CASSLGTSGSNEQFF.

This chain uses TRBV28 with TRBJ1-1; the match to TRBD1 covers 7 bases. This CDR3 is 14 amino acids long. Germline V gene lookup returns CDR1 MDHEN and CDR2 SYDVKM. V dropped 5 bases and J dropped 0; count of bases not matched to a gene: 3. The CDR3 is CASSRDSLNTEAFF. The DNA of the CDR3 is TGTGCCAGCAGTCGGGACAGCCTGAACACTGAAGCTTTCTTT.

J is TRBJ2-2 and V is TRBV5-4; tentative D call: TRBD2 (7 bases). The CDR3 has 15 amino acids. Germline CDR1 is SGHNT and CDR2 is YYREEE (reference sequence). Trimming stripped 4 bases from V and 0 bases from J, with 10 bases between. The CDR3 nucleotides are TGTGCCAGCAGCAAGGGGGGGACGAACACCGGGGAGCTGTTTTTT. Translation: CASSKGGTNTGELFF.